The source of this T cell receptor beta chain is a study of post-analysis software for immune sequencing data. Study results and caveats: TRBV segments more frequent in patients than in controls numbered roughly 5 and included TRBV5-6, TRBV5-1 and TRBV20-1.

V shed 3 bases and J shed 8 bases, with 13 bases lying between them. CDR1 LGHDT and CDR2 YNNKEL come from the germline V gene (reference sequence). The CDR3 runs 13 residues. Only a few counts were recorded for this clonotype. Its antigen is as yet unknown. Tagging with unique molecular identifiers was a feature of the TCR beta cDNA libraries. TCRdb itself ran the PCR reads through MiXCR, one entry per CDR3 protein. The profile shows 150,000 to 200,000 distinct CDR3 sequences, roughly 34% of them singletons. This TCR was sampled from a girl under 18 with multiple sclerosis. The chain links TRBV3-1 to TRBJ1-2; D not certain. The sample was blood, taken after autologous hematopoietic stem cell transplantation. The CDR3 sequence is CASSQGNRDGYTF. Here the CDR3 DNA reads TGTGCCAGCAGCCAGGGAAACAGAGACGGCTACACCTTC.